Here is one T cell receptor (beta chain) with its context. This table comes from immunoSEQ multiplex PCR, and its TCRdb copy is limited to in-frame clones, with some not included. The table has about 160,000 clones, about nine tenths seen once. This sample is drawn from a study of blood T cell repertoires in COVID-19. Study-level background: T cells, B-cell-depleted T cells, or PBMCs supplied cDNA or gDNA.

The sample was peripheral blood. The sequence was collected from a woman in her seventies with acute or convalescent COVID-19.

CDR3 sequence reads: CASSFQGFSGDTEAFF. The CDR3 nucleotides read TGCGCCAGCAGCTTTCAGGGTTTTAGCGGGGACACTGAAGCTTTCTTT. This sequence joins TRBV5-1 and TRBJ1-1; possibly TRBD1 for D (5 bases). The CDR3 runs 16 residues. Germline V gene lookup returns CDR1 SGHRS and CDR2 YFSETQ. Trimming took 2 bases from V and 3 from J, leaving 17 bases between them.